This T cell receptor beta chain stems from a study of shared clonotypes between healthy human individuals. CD8 cells classed as naive were CD45RO-negative and positively selected for CCR7, excluding terminally differentiated effector memory CD45RA+ cells. Sequenced by immunoSEQ multiplex PCR; TCRdb stores in-frame clones only, minus some. The sample lists about 2,200,000 clones, under 95% occurring once. Looked up from germline, CDR1 is SEHNR and CDR2 is FQNEAQ (reference sequence). V gave up 3 bases and J gave up 4 bases, with 18 bases separating them. This CDR3 has 17 amino acids. Input material: naive CD8+ T cells from PBMCs. The clonotype comes from a man younger than 35 in good health. Some clones in this sample may be carry-over from other donors' samples. The chain is built from TRBV7-9 and TRBJ1-4; TRBD1 is a possible D gene (6 bases). CDR3 coding DNA: TGTGCCAGCAGCTTGGACCTAGGGGGACGTGTTAATGAAAAACTGTTTTTT. Its translation is CASSLDLGGRVNEKLFF. Full variable domain (outside the CDR3, taken from reference TRBV7-9 and TRBJ1-4): DTGVSQNPRHKITKRGQNVTFRCDPISEHNRLYWYRQTLGQGPEFLTYFQNEAQLEKSRLLSDRFSAERPKGSFSTLEIQRTEQGDSAMYLCASSLDLGGRVNEKLFFGSGTQLSVL.